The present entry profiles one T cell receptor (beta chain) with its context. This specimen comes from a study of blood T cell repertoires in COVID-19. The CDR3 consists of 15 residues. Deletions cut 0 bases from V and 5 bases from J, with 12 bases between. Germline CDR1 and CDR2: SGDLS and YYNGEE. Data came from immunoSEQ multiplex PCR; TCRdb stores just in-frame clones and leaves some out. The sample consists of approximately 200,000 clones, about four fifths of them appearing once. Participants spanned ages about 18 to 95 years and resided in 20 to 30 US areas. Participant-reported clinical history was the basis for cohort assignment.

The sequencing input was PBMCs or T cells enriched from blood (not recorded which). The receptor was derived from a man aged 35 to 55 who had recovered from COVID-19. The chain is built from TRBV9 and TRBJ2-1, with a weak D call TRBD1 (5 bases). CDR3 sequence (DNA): TGTGCCAGCAGCGTAGGGCAGGGCGGTAACAATGAGCAGTTCTTC. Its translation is CASSVGQGGNNEQFF.